A selection of T cell receptor beta chains follows, all from one sample in a study of cytomegalovirus exposure and HLA in healthy donors. Profiling relied on immunoSEQ multiplex PCR, and the TCRdb table lists in-frame clones only, not all of them. The sample has about 120,000 clones; about 71% are singletons. Sequenced: PBMCs. The receptors come from a woman aged 50 to 60 in good health and CMV-seronegative. CDR3s include the opening cysteine and the closing phenylalanine or tryptophan. The D gene is left open where the match is weak. A row's size may be missing; if present it is once, few, many or a size class.

>-|TRBV5-1|TRBD1|TRBJ2-5
CASSNGQGGGETQYF
TGCGCCAGCAGCAACGGACAGGGTGGAGGCGAGACTCAGTACTTC
>-|TRBV30|-|TRBJ2-7
CAWSLRGYYTYEQYF
TGTGCCTGGAGTCTCCGAGGGTACTATACCTACGAGCAGTACTTC
>-|TRBV9|-|TRBJ2-3
CASSPRVRQSTDTQYF
TGTGCCAGCAGCCCCAGAGTCCGACAGAGCACAGATACGCAGTATTTT
>-|TRBV7-2|-|TRBJ2-3
CASSLAYGTDTQYF
TGTGCCAGCAGCTTAGCCTACGGCACAGATACGCAGTATTTT
>-|TRBV19|TRBD2|TRBJ2-2
CASGGTSPGELFF
TGTGCCAGTGGGGGGACTAGCCCCGGGGAGCTGTTTTTT
>-|TRBV10-3|TRBD2|TRBJ2-7
CAIRASGRNSYEQYF
TGTGCCATCAGAGCTAGCGGGAGGAACTCCTACGAGCAGTACTTC
>-|TRBV30|-|TRBJ2-5
CAWSVPVYYQETQYF
TGTGCCTGGAGTGTACCGGTGTATTACCAAGAGACCCAGTACTTC
>-|TRBV19|-|TRBJ2-7
CASSLHGVSYEQYF
TGTGCCAGTAGTCTCCACGGAGTATCCTACGAGCAGTACTTC
>-|TRBV15|-|TRBJ2-5
CATSRPPDSDQETQYF
TGTGCCACCAGCAGACCCCCTGACAGCGATCAAGAGACCCAGTACTTC
>-|TRBV7-3|-|TRBJ2-3
CASSFGVGPDTQYF
TGTGCCAGCAGCTTCGGGGTGGGTCCAGATACGCAGTATTTT
>-|TRBV18|-|TRBJ2-5
CASSPVGQSQETQYF
TGTGCCAGCTCACCCGTCGGACAGTCCCAAGAGACCCAGTACTTC
>-|TRBV10-3|-|TRBJ1-2
CAISTGIYGYTF
TGTGCCATCAGTACAGGGATCTATGGCTACACCTTC
>-|TRBV28|-|TRBJ2-6
CASRTPQVDLNVLTF
TGTGCCAGCAGGACCCCCCAGGTCGATCTCAACGTCCTGACTTTC
>-|TRBV19|TRBD2|TRBJ2-1
CASSFGTTLGNEQFF
TGTGCCAGTAGTTTCGGGACTACCTTGGGGAATGAGCAGTTCTTC
>-|TRBV14|TRBD1|TRBJ2-2
CASSRDRRGELFF
TGTGCCAGCAGTCGGGACAGAAGGGGGGAGCTGTTTTTT
>-|TRBV6-6|-|TRBJ1-4
CASSYAANEKLFF
TGTGCCAGCAGTTACGCAGCTAATGAAAAACTGTTTTTT
>once|TRBV4-2|-|TRBJ2-7
CASSPRGSGSYEQYF
TGTGCCAGCAGCCCGAGGGGTAGCGGCTCCTACGAGCAGTACTTC
>-|TRBV29-1|-|TRBJ2-5
CSVETEETQYF
TGCAGCGTTGAAACCGAGGAGACCCAGTACTTC
>-|TRBV30|TRBD2|TRBJ2-3
CAWSVPSGSPDTQYF
TGTGCCTGGAGTGTACCGAGCGGGAGCCCAGATACGCAGTATTTT
>-|TRBV14|-|TRBJ2-5
CASSPGQTETQYF
TGTGCCAGCAGCCCCGGACAGACGGAGACCCAGTACTTC
>-|TRBV25-1|-|TRBJ2-1
CASSETGIEYNEQFF
TGTGCCAGCAGTGAAACAGGGATCGAATACAATGAGCAGTTCTTC
>few|TRBV19|-|TRBJ2-1
CATRGSGEQFF
TGTGCCACCCGGGGGTCAGGTGAGCAGTTCTTC
>once|TRBV7-2|-|TRBJ2-5
CASSSQGRGTQYF
TGTGCCAGCAGCTCTCAGGGAAGGGGGACCCAGTACTTC
>few|TRBV28|-|TRBJ2-2
CASSFPQWGVTNTGELFF
TGTGCCAGCAGCTTTCCCCAATGGGGGGTTACGAACACCGGGGAGCTGTTTTTT
>-|TRBV28|-|TRBJ1-1
CASRDGTGLDTEAFF
TGTGCCAGCAGGGACGGAACAGGGTTGGATACTGAAGCTTTCTTT
>-|TRBV5-1|TRBD2|TRBJ2-1
CASSRGLAEMEFF
TGCGCCAGCAGCCGGGGACTAGCGGAGATGGAGTTCTTC
>-|TRBV30|-|TRBJ1-1
CAWSVGGDETEAFF
TGTGCCTGGAGTGTGGGCGGGGATGAGACTGAAGCTTTCTTT
>-|TRBV6-6|TRBD2|TRBJ2-3
CASSIGLARSTDTQYF
TGTGCCAGCAGTATTGGACTAGCGAGAAGCACAGATACGCAGTATTTT
>-|TRBV7-8|-|TRBJ1-1
CASSLTSGWMNTEAFF
TGTGCCAGCAGCCTAACGAGCGGCTGGATGAACACTGAAGCTTTCTTT
>few|TRBV19|-|TRBJ2-2
CASSIKAGTGELFF
TGTGCCAGTAGTATTAAGGCGGGAACCGGGGAGCTGTTTTTT
>-|TRBV5-8|TRBD1|TRBJ2-1
CASSLADRGTYNEQFF
TGTGCCAGCAGCTTGGCGGACAGGGGTACCTACAATGAGCAGTTCTTC
>-|TRBV18|-|TRBJ1-1
CASSPNWNTEAFF
TGTGCCAGCTCACCAAACTGGAACACTGAAGCTTTCTTT
>-|TRBV4-3|-|TRBJ1-2
CASSQDARLINYGYTF
TGCGCCAGCAGCCAAGATGCGAGACTGATAAACTATGGCTACACCTTC
>-|TRBV7-9|-|TRBJ1-1
CSSKTRGTEAFF
TGTTCCAGCAAGACGAGGGGGACTGAAGCTTTCTTT
>few|TRBV4-2|TRBD2|TRBJ2-1
CASSQDERGNYNEQFF
TGTGCCAGCAGCCAAGATGAGCGGGGAAACTACAATGAGCAGTTCTTC
>-|TRBV27|-|TRBJ2-1
CASRSLSSYNEQFF
TGTGCCAGCAGGAGCCTGAGCTCCTACAATGAGCAGTTCTTC
>-|TRBV19|-|TRBJ2-7
CASSTTAYEQYF
TGTGCCAGTAGTACAACGGCCTACGAGCAGTACTTC
>-|TRBV19|-|TRBJ2-3
CASSTTLLASDSHTDTQYF
TGTGCCAGTAGTACTACCTTACTAGCTTCGGATTCCCACACAGATACGCAGTATTTT
>-|TRBV28|-|TRBJ1-6
CASSLDSSPGSPLHF
TGTGCCAGCAGTTTGGACAGTTCACCCGGATCACCCCTCCACTTT
>-|TRBV28|-|TRBJ1-1
CASSLTRQAFF
TGTGCCAGCAGTTTGACAAGGCAAGCTTTCTTT
>few|TRBV6-5|TRBD1|TRBJ1-4
CASSYSTGTVVEKLFF
TGTGCCAGCAGTTACTCTACCGGGACAGTGGTTGAAAAACTGTTTTTT
>once|TRBV7-6|TRBD2|TRBJ2-2
CASTGLADTGELFF
TGTGCCAGCACGGGACTAGCGGACACCGGGGAGCTGTTTTTT
>once|TRBV30|-|TRBJ1-1
CAWNPAEAFF
TGTGCCTGGAACCCGGCTGAAGCTTTCTTT